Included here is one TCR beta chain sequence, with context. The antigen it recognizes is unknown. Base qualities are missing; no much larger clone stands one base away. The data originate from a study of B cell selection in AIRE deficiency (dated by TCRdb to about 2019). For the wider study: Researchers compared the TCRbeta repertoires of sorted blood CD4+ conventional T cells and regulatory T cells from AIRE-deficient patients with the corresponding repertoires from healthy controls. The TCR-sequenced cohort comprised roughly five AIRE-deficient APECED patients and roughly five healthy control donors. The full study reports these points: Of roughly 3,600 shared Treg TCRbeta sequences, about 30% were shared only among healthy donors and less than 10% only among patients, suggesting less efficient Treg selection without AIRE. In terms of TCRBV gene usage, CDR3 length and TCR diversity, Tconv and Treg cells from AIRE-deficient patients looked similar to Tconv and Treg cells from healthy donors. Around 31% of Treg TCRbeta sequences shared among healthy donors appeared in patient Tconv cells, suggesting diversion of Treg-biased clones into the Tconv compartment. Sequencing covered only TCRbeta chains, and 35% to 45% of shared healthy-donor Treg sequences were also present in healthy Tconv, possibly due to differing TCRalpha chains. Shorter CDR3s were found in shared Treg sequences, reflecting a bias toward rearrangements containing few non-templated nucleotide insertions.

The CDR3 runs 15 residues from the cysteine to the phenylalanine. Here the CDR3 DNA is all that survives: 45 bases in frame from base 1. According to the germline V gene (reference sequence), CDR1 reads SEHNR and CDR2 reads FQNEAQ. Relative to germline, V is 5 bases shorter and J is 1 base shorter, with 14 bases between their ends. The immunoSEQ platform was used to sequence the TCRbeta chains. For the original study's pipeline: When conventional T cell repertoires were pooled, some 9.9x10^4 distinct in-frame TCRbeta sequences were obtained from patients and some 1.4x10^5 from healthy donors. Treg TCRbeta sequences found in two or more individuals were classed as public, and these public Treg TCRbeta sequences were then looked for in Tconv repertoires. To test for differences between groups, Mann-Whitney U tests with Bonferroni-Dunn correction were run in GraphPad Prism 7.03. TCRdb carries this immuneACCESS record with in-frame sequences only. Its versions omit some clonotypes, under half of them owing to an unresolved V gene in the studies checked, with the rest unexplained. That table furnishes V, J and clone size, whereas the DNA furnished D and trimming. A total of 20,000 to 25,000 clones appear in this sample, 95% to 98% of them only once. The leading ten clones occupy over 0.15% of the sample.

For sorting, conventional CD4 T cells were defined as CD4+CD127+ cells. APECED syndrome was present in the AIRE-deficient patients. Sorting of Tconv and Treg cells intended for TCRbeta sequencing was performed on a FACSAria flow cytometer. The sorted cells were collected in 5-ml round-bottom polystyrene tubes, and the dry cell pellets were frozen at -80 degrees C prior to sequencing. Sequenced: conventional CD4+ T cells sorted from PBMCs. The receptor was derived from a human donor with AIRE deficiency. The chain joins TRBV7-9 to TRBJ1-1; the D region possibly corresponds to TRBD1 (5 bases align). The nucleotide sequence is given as TGTGCCAGCAGCCTGGGGGACTGGAGGAACACTGAAGCTTTCTTT. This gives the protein CASSLGDWRNTEAFF.